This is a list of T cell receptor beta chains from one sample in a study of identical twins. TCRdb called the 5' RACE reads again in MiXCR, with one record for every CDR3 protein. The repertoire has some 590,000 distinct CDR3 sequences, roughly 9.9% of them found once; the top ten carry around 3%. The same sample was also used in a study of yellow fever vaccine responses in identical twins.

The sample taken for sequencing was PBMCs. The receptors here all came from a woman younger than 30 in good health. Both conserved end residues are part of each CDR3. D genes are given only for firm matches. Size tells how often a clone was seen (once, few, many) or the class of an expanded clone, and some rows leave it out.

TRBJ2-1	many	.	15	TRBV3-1	TGTGCCAGCAGAAGCACAACTAGGACTGTAAATGAGCAGTTCTTC	CASRSTTRTVNEQFF
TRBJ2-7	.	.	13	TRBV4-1	TGCGCCAGCAGCCAAGGACTCATCTACGAGCAGTACTTC	CASSQGLIYEQYF
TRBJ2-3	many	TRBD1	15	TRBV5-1	TGCGCCAGCAGCTTAAGAGGACAGGGGGCAGATACGCAGTATTTT	CASSLRGQGADTQYF
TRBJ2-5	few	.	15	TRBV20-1	TGCAGTGCTAGAGGAGGGATAGACAGCCAAGAGACCCAGTACTTC	CSARGGIDSQETQYF
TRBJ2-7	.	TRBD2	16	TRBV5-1	TGCGCCAGCACCCCCCCTTTGGCTAGCGGGGTCTACGAGCAGTACTTC	CASTPPLASGVYEQYF
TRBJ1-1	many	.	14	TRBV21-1	TGTGCCAGCAGCAACGGACAGGGGAACACTGAAGCTTTCTTT	CASSNGQGNTEAFF
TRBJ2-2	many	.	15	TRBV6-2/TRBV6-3	TGTGCCAGCAGCGCAGCGGCCTTTCGAACCGGGGAGCTGTTTTTT	CASSAAAFRTGELFF
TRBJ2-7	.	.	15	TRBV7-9	TGTGCCAGCAGCCGACCCGGGACTGGGACCTACGAGCAGTACTTC	CASSRPGTGTYEQYF
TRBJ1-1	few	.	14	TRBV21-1	TGTGCCAGCAGCAAAGTCCCAGGGATTGGTGAAGCTTTCTTT	CASSKVPGIGEAFF
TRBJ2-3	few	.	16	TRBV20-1	TGCAGTGCTCCCGCCCTATTAGCGGAGTACACAGATACGCAGTATTTT	CSAPALLAEYTDTQYF
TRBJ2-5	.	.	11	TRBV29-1	TGCAGCGTTGAATGGAGAGAGACCCAGTACTTC	CSVEWRETQYF
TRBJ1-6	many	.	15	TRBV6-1	TGTGCCAGCAGTGAAGCAGAGGGGGAATCTTCACCCCTCCACTTT	CASSEAEGESSPLHF
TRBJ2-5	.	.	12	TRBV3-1	TGTGCCAGCAGCCAAGAAGTCACGGACTACGTCTTC	CASSQEVTDYVF
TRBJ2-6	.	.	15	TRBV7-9	TGTGACCGGGGACTGAACTTCTCTGGGGCCAACGTCCTGACTTTC	CDRGLNFSGANVLTF
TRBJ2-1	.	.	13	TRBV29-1	TGCAGCGTCATTCGCGGAAACTACAATGAGCAGTTCTTC	CSVIRGNYNEQFF
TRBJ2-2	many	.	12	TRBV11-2	TGTGCCAGCAGACCCCTTGCCGGGGAGCTGTTTTTT	CASRPLAGELFF
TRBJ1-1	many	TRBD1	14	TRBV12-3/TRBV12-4	TGTGCCAGCAGTAGACAGGGGTGGGTCACTGAAGCTTTCTTT	CASSRQGWVTEAFF
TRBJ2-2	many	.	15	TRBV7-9	TGTGCCAGCAGCTTTCTTGTTGGAGGGACCGGGGAGCTGTTTTTT	CASSFLVGGTGELFF
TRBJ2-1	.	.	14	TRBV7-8	TGTGCCAGCAGCTTAGGGCCTGCGGACAATGAGCAGTTCTTC	CASSLGPADNEQFF
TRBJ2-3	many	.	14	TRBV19	TGTGCCAGTAGAATCGATCAGGGCCCAGATACGCAGTATTTT	CASRIDQGPDTQYF
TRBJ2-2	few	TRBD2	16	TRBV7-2	TGTGCCAGCAGCTTAAGTAGCGGGATAAACACCGGGGAGCTGTTTTTT	CASSLSSGINTGELFF
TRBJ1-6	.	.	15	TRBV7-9	TGTGCCAGCAGCCCTCCTGGGGGAATAGGCTCACCCCTCCACTTT	CASSPPGGIGSPLHF
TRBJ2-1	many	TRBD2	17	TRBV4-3	TGCGCCAGCAGCCAAGACCTACTAGCGGGAGACTCCAATGAGCAGTTCTTC	CASSQDLLAGDSNEQFF
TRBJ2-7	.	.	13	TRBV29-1	TGCAGCGTTGTCCTACAGGGTCCTTACGAGCAGTACTTC	CSVVLQGPYEQYF
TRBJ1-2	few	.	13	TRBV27	TGTGCCAGCAGTTTATTGGGTAACGGCGGCTACACCTTC	CASSLLGNGGYTF
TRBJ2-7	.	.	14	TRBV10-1	TGCGCCAAAAGTAGGGACACGGGCCTCTACGAGCAGTACTTC	CAKSRDTGLYEQYF
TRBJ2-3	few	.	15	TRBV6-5	TGTGCCAGCAGTTCTCAGGGGCGAAGCACAGATACGCAGTATTTT	CASSSQGRSTDTQYF
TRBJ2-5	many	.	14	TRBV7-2	TGTGCCAGCAGTTTTTACCAGAACCAAGAGACCCAGTACTTC	CASSFYQNQETQYF
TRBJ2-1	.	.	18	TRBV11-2	TGTGCCAGCAGCAGGGGTGGGGGGAAGGAAAGCTCCTACAATGAGCAGTTCTTC	CASSRGGGKESSYNEQFF
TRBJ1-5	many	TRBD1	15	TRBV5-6	TGTGCCAGCAGCTTGGGGATGACAGGGGATCAGCCCCAGCATTTT	CASSLGMTGDQPQHF
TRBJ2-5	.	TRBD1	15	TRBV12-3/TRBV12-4	TGTGCCAGCAGCCTCGCCGGGACAGGGGGAGAGACCCAGTACTTC	CASSLAGTGGETQYF
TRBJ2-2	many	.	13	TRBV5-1	TGCGCCAGCCGGGACACTGACACCGGGGAGCTGTTTTTT	CASRDTDTGELFF
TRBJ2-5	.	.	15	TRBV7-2	TGTGCCAGCAGCGAAAATGGGGGTAGGGGTGAGACCCAGTACTTC	CASSENGGRGETQYF
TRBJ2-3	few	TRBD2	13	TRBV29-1	TGCAGTTGGGGGGGGGGTTTTTCAGATACGCAGTATTTT	CSWGGGFSDTQYF
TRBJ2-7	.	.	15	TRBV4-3	TGCGCCAGCAGCCAAGGCCTGGACTCCTCCTACGAGCAGTACTTC	CASSQGLDSSYEQYF
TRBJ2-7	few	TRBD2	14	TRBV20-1	TGCAGTGCGCCGAAGAGCGGGAGTATAAACGAGCAGTACTTC	CSAPKSGSINEQYF
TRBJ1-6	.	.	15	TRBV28	TGTGCCAGCAGCCCCCCACAGGAACAGTATTCACCCCTCCACTTT	CASSPPQEQYSPLHF
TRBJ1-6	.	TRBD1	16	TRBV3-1	TGTGCCAGCAGCCTCCGGGACAGGGGGCGCGCTTCGGGCCTCCACTTT	CASSLRDRGRASGLHF
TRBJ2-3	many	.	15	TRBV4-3	TGCGCCAGCAGCCAAGATCACGAATTCCCAGATACGCAGTATTTT	CASSQDHEFPDTQYF
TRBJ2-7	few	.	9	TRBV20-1	TGCAGTGCTGGCACCTCGCAGTACTTC	CSAGTSQYF